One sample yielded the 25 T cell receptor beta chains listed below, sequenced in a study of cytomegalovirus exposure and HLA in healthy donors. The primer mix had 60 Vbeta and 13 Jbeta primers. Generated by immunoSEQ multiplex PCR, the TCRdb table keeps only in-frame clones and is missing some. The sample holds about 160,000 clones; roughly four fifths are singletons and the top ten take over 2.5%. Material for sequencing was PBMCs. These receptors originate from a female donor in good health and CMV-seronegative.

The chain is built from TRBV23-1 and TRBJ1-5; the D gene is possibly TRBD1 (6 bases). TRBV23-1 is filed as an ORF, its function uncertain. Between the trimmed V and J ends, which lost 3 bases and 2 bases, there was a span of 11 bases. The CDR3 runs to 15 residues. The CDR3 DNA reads TGCGCCAGCAGTCACGGGACATCTGGCAATCAGCCCCAGCATTTT. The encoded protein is CASSHGTSGNQPQHF.

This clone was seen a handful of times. Written as DNA, the CDR3 is TGTGCCAGCAGCTTTACCTCGGGGGGACTAGCGGGATCCTACGAGCAGTACTTC. Translating it yields CASSFTSGGLAGSYEQYF. The J gene is TRBJ2-7, the V gene TRBV11-2; 13 nucleotides agree with TRBD2. J lost 1 base, V lost 3 bases, and 9 bases had no gene match. Germline assignment: CDR1 SGHAT and CDR2 FQNNGV. CDR3 length equals 18 residues. Together with reference TRBV11-2 and TRBJ2-7, the CDR3 gives the full variable domain: EAGVAQSPRYKIIEKRQSVAFWCNPISGHATLYWYQQILGQGPKLLIQFQNNGVVDDSQLPKDRFSAERLKGVDSTLKIQPAKLEDSAVYLCASSFTSGGLAGSYEQYFGPGTRLTVT.

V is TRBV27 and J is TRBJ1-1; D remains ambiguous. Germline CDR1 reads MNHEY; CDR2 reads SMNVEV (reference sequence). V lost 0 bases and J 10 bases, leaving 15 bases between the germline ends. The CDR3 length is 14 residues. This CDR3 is CASSLSSGPAGAFF. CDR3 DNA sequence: TGTGCCAGCAGTTTATCGTCGGGTCCAGCGGGAGCTTTCTTT.

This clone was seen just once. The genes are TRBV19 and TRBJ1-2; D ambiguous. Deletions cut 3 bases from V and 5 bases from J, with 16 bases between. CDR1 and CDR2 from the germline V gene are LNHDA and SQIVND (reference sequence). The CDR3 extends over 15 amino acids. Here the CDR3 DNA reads TGTGCCAGTAGTATCATGCTCGGGGAGAGGTATGGCTACACCTTC. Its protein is CASSIMLGERYGYTF.

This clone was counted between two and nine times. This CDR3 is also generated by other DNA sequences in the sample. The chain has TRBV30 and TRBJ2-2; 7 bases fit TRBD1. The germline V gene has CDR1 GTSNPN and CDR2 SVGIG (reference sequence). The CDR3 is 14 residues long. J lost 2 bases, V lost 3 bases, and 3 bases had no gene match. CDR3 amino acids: CAWRGTANTGELFF. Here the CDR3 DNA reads TGTGCCTGGAGGGGGACAGCCAACACCGGGGAGCTGTTTTTT. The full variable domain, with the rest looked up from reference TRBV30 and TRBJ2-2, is SQTIHQWPATLVQPVGSPLSLECTVEGTSNPNLYWYRQAAGRGLQLLFYSVGIGQISSEVPQNLSASRPQDRQFILSSKKLLLSDSGFYLCAWRGTANTGELFFGEGSRLTVL.

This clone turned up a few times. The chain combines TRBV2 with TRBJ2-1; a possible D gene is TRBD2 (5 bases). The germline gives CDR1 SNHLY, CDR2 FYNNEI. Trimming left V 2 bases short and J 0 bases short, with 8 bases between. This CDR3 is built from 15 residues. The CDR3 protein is CASSEWAGSYNEQFF. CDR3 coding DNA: TGTGCCAGCAGTGAATGGGCGGGCTCCTACAATGAGCAGTTCTTC.

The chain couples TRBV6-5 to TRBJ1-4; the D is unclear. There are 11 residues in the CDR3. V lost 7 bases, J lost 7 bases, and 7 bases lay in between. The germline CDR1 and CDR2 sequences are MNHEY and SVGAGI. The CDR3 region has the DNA TGTGCCAGCAAATCAGGTGAAAAACTGTTTTTT. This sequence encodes CASKSGEKLFF.

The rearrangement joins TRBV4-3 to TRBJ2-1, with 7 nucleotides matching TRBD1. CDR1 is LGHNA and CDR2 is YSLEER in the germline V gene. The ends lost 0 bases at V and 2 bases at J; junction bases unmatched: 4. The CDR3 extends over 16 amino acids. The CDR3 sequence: CASSQEGTVTYNEQFF. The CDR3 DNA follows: TGCGCCAGCAGCCAAGAGGGGACAGTGACCTACAATGAGCAGTTCTTC.

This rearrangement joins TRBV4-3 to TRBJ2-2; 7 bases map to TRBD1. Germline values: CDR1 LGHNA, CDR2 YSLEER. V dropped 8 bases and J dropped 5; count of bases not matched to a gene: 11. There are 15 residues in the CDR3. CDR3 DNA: TGCGCCAGCCGAGTGGGGGACAGTACTACCGGGGAGCTGTTTTTT. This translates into CASRVGDSTTGELFF.

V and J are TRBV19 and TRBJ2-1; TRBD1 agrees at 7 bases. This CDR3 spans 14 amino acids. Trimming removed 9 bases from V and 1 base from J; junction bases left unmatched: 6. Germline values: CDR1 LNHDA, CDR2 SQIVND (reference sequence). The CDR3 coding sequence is TGTGCCAGCCACAGGGGAGAGTCCTACAATGAGCAGTTCTTC. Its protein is CASHRGESYNEQFF.

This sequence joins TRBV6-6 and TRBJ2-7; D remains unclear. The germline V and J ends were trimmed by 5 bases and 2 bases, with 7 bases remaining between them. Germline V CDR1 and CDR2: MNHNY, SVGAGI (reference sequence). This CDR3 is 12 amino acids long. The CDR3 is CASSGSAYEQYF. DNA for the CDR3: TGTGCCAGCAGTGGAAGCGCCTACGAGCAGTACTTC.

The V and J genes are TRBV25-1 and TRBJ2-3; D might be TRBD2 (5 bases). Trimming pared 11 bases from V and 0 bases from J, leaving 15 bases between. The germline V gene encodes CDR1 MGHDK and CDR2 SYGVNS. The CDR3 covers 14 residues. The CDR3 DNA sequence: TGTGCCTCTAGCCCAGACTCTAGCACAGATACGCAGTATTTT. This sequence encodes CASSPDSSTDTQYF. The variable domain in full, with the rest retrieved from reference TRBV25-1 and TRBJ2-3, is EADIYQTPRYLVIGTGKKITLECSQTMGHDKMYWYQQDPGMELHLIHYSYGVNSTEKGDLSSESTVSRIRTEHFPLTLESARPSHTSQYLCASSPDSSTDTQYFGPGTRLTVL.

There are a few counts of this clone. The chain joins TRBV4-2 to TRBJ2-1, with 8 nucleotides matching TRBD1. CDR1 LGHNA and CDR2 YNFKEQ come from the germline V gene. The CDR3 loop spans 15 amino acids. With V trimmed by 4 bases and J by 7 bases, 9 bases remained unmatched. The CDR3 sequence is CASSRRTGKENEQFF. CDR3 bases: TGTGCCAGCAGCCGAAGGACAGGGAAAGAGAATGAGCAGTTCTTC.

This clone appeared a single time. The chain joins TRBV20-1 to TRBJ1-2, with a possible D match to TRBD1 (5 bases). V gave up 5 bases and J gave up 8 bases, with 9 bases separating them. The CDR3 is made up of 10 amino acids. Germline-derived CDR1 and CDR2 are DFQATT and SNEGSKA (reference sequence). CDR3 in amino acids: CSAFTGGYTF. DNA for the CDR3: TGCAGTGCTTTCACAGGAGGCTACACCTTC.

As DNA, the CDR3 is TGTGCCAGCAGTTTCGACAGGTCGAACACTGAAGCTTTCTTT. It is translated as CASSFDRSNTEAFF. The chain is built from TRBV28 and TRBJ1-1; possible D gene TRBD1, 6 bases. V was clipped by 3 bases and J by 1 base, with 9 bases between them. This CDR3 has 14 residues. Germline assignment: CDR1 MDHEN and CDR2 SYDVKM.

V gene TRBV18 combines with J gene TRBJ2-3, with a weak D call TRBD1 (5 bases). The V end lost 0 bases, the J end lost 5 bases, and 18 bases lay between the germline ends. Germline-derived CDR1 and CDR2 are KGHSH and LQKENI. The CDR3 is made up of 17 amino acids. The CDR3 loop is CASSPPGHSKMGDTQYF. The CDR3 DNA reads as TGTGCCAGCTCACCACCCGGACATTCTAAGATGGGAGATACGCAGTATTTT.

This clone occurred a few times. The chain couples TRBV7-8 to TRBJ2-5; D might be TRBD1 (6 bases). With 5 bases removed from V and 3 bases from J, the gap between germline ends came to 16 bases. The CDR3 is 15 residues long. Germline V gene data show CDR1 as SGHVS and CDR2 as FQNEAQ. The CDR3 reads CASSPHRVLEETQYF. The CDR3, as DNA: TGTGCCAGCAGCCCCCACAGGGTTTTAGAAGAGACCCAGTACTTC.

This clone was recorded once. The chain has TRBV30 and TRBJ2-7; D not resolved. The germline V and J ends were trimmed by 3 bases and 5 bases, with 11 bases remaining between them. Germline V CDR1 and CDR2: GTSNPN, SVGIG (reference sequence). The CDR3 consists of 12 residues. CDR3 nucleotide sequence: TGTGCCTGGAGCGGAGTTGTCCACGAGCAGTACTTC. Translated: CAWSGVVHEQYF.

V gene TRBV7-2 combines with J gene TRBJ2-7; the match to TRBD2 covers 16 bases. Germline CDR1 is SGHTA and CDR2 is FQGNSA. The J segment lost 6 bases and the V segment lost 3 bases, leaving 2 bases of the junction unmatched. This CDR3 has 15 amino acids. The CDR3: CASSFGTSGGAEQYF. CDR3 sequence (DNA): TGTGCCAGCAGCTTCGGGACTAGCGGGGGGGCCGAGCAGTACTTC.

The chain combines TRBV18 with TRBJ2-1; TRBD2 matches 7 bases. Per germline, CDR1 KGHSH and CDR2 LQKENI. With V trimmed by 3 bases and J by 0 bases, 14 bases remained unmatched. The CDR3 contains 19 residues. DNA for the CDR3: TGTGCCAGCTCACCCCAACCGCCGACTAGCCGTAACTCCTACAATGAGCAGTTCTTC. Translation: CASSPQPPTSRNSYNEQFF.

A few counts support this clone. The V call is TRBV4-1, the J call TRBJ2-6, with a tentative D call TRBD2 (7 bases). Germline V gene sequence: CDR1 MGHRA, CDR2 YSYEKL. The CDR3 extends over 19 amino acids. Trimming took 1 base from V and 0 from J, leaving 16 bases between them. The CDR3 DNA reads TGCGCCAGCAGCCAAGCGGTCCGGGGGGCGACCTCTGGGGCCAACGTCCTGACTTTC. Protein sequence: CASSQAVRGATSGANVLTF.

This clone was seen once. Here the CDR3 reads CASSLGGHVTDTQYF. In DNA form, the CDR3 reads TGTGCCAGCAGCTTGGGGGGCCATGTCACAGATACGCAGTATTTT. The chain is built from TRBV5-8 and TRBJ2-3; D is possibly TRBD1 (5 bases). Between the trimmed V and J ends, which lost 0 bases and 2 bases, there was a span of 10 bases. The V gene's germline CDR1 is SGHTS and CDR2 YDEGEE. This CDR3 comprises 15 residues.

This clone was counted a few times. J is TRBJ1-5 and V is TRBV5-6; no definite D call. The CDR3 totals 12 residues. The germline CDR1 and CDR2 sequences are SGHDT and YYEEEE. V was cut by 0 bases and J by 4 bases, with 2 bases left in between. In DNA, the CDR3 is TGTGCCAGCAGCTTGGCGAATCAGCCCCAGCATTTT. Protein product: CASSLANQPQHF.

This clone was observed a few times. The CDR3 region is CASTVDRVGSPQHF. Here the CDR3 DNA reads TGTGCCAGCACCGTGGACAGGGTAGGTTCGCCCCAGCATTTT. The chain employs TRBV28 and TRBJ1-5; 8 bases are shared with TRBD1. The J segment lost 9 bases and the V segment lost 7 bases, leaving 11 bases of the junction unmatched. CDR3 length: 14 residues. Germline values: CDR1 MDHEN, CDR2 SYDVKM.

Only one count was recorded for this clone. The CDR3 DNA is TGTGCCAGCTCCGACGCAAAACTAGGGAATTTGGCCGGGGAGCTGTTTTTT. The encoded protein is CASSDAKLGNLAGELFF. This chain joins TRBV18 and TRBJ2-2; D is perhaps TRBD2 (5 bases). The CDR3 runs 17 residues. Germline-derived CDR1 and CDR2 are KGHSH and LQKENI. Trimming shortened V by 6 bases and J by 6 bases, and 23 bases separated the two germline ends. The full variable domain, rest sourced from reference TRBV18 and TRBJ2-2, is NAGVMQNPRHLVRRRGQEARLRCSPMKGHSHVYWYRQLPEEGLKFMVYLQKENIIDESGMPKERFSAEFPKEGPSILRIQQVVRGDSAAYFCASSDAKLGNLAGELFFGEGSRLTVL.